This TCR beta chain was obtained from a study of a mutant IDH1 vaccine in newly diagnosed glioma. The wider study: Most patients had received both radiotherapy and temozolomide, the prior options being radiotherapy, temozolomide, or both. Study-level results: It seemed that pseudoprogression was not linked to changes in the top peripheral T cell clonotypes.

A note on this clone: Its antigen is still unknown.

The protocol was immunoSEQ multiplex PCR, while the TCRdb copy is restricted to in-frame clones and leaves out a portion. Of 95,000 to 100,000 clones listed, approximately 90% were seen once; the top ten hold around 0.6%. The time point was: baseline, week 1 (first vaccination visit). As to treatment: pre-vaccination baseline after standard-of-care therapy. Germline V CDR1 and CDR2: MDHEN, SYDVKM. V gave up 5 bases and J gave up 7 bases; unmatched junction bases: 14. This CDR3 comprises 17 residues. The chain is built from TRBV28 and TRBJ1-5, with 10 bases matching TRBD1. The sequencing here drew on PBMCs, taken from a glioma patient treated with radiotherapy, temozolomide or both. The clonotype originates from a woman between 50 and 59 years old with glioma. CDR3 nucleotide sequence: TGTGCCAGCAGTGCCCGACAGGGGGCTCGCCTGGGACAGCCCCAGCATTTT. This gives the protein CASSARQGARLGQPQHF.